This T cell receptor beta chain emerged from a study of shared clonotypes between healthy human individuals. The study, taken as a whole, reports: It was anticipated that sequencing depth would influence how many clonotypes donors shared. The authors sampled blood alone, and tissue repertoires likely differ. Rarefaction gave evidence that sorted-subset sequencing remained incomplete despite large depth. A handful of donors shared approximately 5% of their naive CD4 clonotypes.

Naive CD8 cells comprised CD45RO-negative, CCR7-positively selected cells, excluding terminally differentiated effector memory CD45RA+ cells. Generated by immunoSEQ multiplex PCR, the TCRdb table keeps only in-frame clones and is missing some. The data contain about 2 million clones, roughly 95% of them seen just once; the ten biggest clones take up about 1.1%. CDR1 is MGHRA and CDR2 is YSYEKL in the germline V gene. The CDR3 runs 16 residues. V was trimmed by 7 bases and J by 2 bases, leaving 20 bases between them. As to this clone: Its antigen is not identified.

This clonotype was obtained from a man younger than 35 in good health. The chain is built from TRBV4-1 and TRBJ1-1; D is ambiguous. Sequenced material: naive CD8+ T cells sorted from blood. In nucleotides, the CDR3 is TGCGCCAGCACCCCAATAGGTCCGGGTCCTAACACTGAAGCTTTCTTT. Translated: CASTPIGPGPNTEAFF.